These T cell receptor beta chains were read from a single sample in a study of blood T cell repertoires in COVID-19. Measured with immunoSEQ multiplex PCR; TCRdb has only the in-frame clones, and not every one. The sample shows about 250,000 clones, around four fifths of them seen only once. The sequenced material came from peripheral blood. The source is a woman aged 55-69 years with active or convalescent COVID-19. CDR3s include the opening cysteine and the closing phenylalanine or tryptophan. The D gene is left open where the match is weak. Size is omitted from some rows. Given values are once, few, many or a class for expanded clones.

J	V	D	size	DNA	CDR3
TRBJ1-2	TRBV7-9	TRBD1	NA	TGTGCCAGCAGCTTAGCGCGTGGACAGGGGACCTATGGCTACACCTTC	CASSLARGQGTYGYTF
TRBJ2-5	TRBV3-1/TRBV3-2	TRBD1	NA	TGTGCCAGCAGCCGAATCAGACAGGGGGCCCACCATGAGACCCAGTACTTC	CASSRIRQGAHHETQYF
TRBJ2-1	TRBV5-1	NA	NA	TGCGCCAGCAGCTTGGGGGCGCTGGGCAATGAGCAGTTCTTC	CASSLGALGNEQFF
TRBJ2-7	TRBV9	TRBD2	NA	TGTGCCAGCAGCCCCATGAGGGGCGGGAGGGCCCACGAGCAGTACTTC	CASSPMRGGRAHEQYF
TRBJ1-1	TRBV7-9	NA	NA	TGTGCCAGCAGCTTACTCCAGGGAGGAGATCGCGATGCTGAAGCTTTCTTT	CASSLLQGGDRDAEAFF
TRBJ2-6	TRBV5-4	NA	NA	TGTGCCAGCAGCCGTTCCAGTAGGGGCGCCAGCTCTGGGGCCAACGTCCTGACTTTC	CASSRSSRGASSGANVLTF
TRBJ1-1	TRBV5-1	TRBD1	NA	TGCGCCAGCAGCTTGGAGGTACAGGGGCGAAGGGGCACTGAAGCTTTCTTT	CASSLEVQGRRGTEAFF
TRBJ2-1	TRBV6-6	TRBD2	NA	TGTGCCAGCAGTTACACCGGACTAGCGGGGGACAATGAGCAGTTCTTC	CASSYTGLAGDNEQFF
TRBJ2-1	TRBV18	TRBD1	NA	TGTGCCAGCTCACCCCAAGGGGGCAGGTACAATGAGCAGTTCTTC	CASSPQGGRYNEQFF
TRBJ2-3	TRBV11-2	NA	NA	TGTGCCAGCAGCTTTTCGGGCTCAGGGTCGGCAGATACGCAGTATTTT	CASSFSGSGSADTQYF
TRBJ2-5	TRBV6-5	TRBD1	NA	TGTGCCAGCACCCGTGACAGGGTCCGGGAGACCCAGTACTTC	CASTRDRVRETQYF
TRBJ2-6	TRBV11-1	NA	NA	TGTGCCAGCAGCTTGACTACTGGGGCCAACGTCCTGACTTTC	CASSLTTGANVLTF
TRBJ1-1	TRBV7-2	NA	NA	TGTGCCAGCAGCTACTTTCTCGAGGCTGAAGCTTTCTTT	CASSYFLEAEAFF
TRBJ2-1	TRBV7-9	NA	NA	TGTGCCAGCAGCTCTGCCAGCGTCGATGAGCAGTTCTTC	CASSSASVDEQFF
TRBJ2-2	TRBV24-1	TRBD1	few	TGTGCCACCAGAGCGACAGGGTCGGGCGGGGAGCTGTTTTTT	CATRATGSGGELFF
TRBJ1-2	TRBV5-5	NA	NA	TGTGCCAGCAGCTGGGGGGACCGTAACGGCTACACCTTC	CASSWGDRNGYTF
TRBJ2-2	TRBV6-2/TRBV6-3	NA	NA	TGTGCCAGCAGCCGGACAGTTACGAACACCGGGGAGCTGTTTTTT	CASSRTVTNTGELFF
TRBJ1-4	TRBV18	TRBD1	NA	TGTGCCAGCTCCCAATCCCGGACAGGCACTGCAACTAATGAAAAACTGTTTTTT	CASSQSRTGTATNEKLFF
TRBJ2-3	TRBV2	TRBD1	NA	TGTGCCAGCAGTAACAGGGGGCGGACAGATACGCAGTATTTT	CASSNRGRTDTQYF
TRBJ2-1	TRBV27	TRBD2	NA	TGTGCCAGCAGTCCGACCCCACTAGCGGGGGGGGCCCTCACCGAGCAGTTCTTC	CASSPTPLAGGALTEQFF
TRBJ1-1	TRBV5-4	NA	NA	TGTGCCAGCAGCGGGGGGAAGAACACTGAAGCTTTCTTT	CASSGGKNTEAFF
TRBJ2-3	TRBV19	TRBD2	NA	TGTGCCAGTAGTATAGGCCTAGCGGGACCCACAGATACGCAGTATTTT	CASSIGLAGPTDTQYF
TRBJ1-1	TRBV5-8	NA	NA	TGTGCCAGCAGCCTCGACGGACAGACGAACACTGAAGCTTTCTTT	CASSLDGQTNTEAFF
TRBJ2-1	TRBV5-1	NA	NA	TGCGCCAGCAGCTTGCTTGCTGGGGACTCCAATGAGCAGTTCTTC	CASSLLAGDSNEQFF
TRBJ2-5	TRBV29-1	NA	NA	TGCAGCGTTGAGGACAGCCAAGAGACCCAGTACTTC	CSVEDSQETQYF
TRBJ2-3	TRBV4-1	NA	NA	TGCGCCAGCAGCCAAGCGGCGGCCGGGGACTTCACAGATACGCAGTATTTT	CASSQAAAGDFTDTQYF
TRBJ2-3	TRBV11-2	TRBD2	once	TGTGCCAGCAGAAGGGGGCGGGGGGGCCGAGTTAGCACAGATACGCAGTATTTT	CASRRGRGGRVSTDTQYF
TRBJ2-5	TRBV19	NA	NA	TGTGCCAGTAGTGCTGATATGGAGGAGACCCAGTACTTC	CASSADMEETQYF
TRBJ2-1	TRBV29-1	TRBD2	NA	TGCAGCGTTGAATGGCGGCTAGCGGGAGGGGGTGAGCAGTTCTTC	CSVEWRLAGGGEQFF
TRBJ1-2	TRBV27	TRBD1	NA	TGTGCCAGCAGTTTCCTCGCAGGGGGCTCCGTCAATGGCTACACCTTC	CASSFLAGGSVNGYTF
TRBJ1-2	TRBV28	TRBD1	NA	TGTGCCAGCAGTGCCCCGGGACAGCACTATGGCTACACCTTC	CASSAPGQHYGYTF
TRBJ2-3	TRBV5-1	NA	few	TGCGCCAGCAGCTTGGAACCGTCTAGCGCAGATACGCAGTATTTT	CASSLEPSSADTQYF
TRBJ2-4	TRBV11-2	TRBD1	NA	TGTGCCAGCAGCTTAGTCTGGACAGGGAGCAACATTCAGTACTTC	CASSLVWTGSNIQYF
TRBJ2-1	TRBV7-8	TRBD1	NA	TGTGCCAGCAGCCGAGAGACAGGGCTAGGGTCCTCCTACAATGAGCAGTTCTTC	CASSRETGLGSSYNEQFF
TRBJ1-1	TRBV6-5	NA	NA	TGTGCCAGCAGCATCAGAGGAGGAACTGAAGCTTTCTTT	CASSIRGGTEAFF
TRBJ2-3	TRBV6-6	NA	NA	TGTGCCAGCAGTTGGGTCGGGGGAGATACGCAGTATTTT	CASSWVGGDTQYF
TRBJ1-4	TRBV9	TRBD1	NA	TGTGCCAGCAGCGGGACAGGGGCGAGAGAAAAACTGTTTTTT	CASSGTGAREKLFF
TRBJ2-3	TRBV7-2	TRBD2	NA	TGTGCCAGCAGCCCTCGGGGGAGGGTCACAGATACGCAGTATTTT	CASSPRGRVTDTQYF
TRBJ1-5	TRBV9	NA	NA	TGTGCCAGCAGCGTAGGGGGGGACAGCAATCAGCCCCAGCATTTT	CASSVGGDSNQPQHF
TRBJ2-7	TRBV28	NA	NA	TGTGCCAGCAGACGTAGACCGGGACACAGCTCCTACGAGCAGTACTTC	CASRRRPGHSSYEQYF
TRBJ1-2	TRBV4-1	TRBD1	NA	TGCGCCAGCAGCCAAGGACATGGACAGGGGGTCTATGGCTACACCTTC	CASSQGHGQGVYGYTF
TRBJ1-5	TRBV29-1	TRBD1	few	TGCAGCGTATGGGCAGGGGGTAACGTCAATCAGCCCCAGCATTTT	CSVWAGGNVNQPQHF
TRBJ2-2	TRBV28	TRBD2	NA	TGTGCCAGCAGCGAACCAGCGGGGCTACGACGCGGGGAGCTGTTTTTT	CASSEPAGLRRGELFF
TRBJ1-1	TRBV7-9	TRBD1	NA	TGTGCCAGCAGCTCTGGACAGGGAGGGTACACTGAAGCTTTCTTT	CASSSGQGGYTEAFF
TRBJ1-2	TRBV15	TRBD1	NA	TGTGCCACCAGCAGTGCCGGGACAGGGGTCAACTATGGCTACACCTTC	CATSSAGTGVNYGYTF
TRBJ2-3	TRBV19	NA	NA	TGTGCCAGTAGTATAGGGCAGGCTATAGGCACAGATACGCAGTATTTT	CASSIGQAIGTDTQYF